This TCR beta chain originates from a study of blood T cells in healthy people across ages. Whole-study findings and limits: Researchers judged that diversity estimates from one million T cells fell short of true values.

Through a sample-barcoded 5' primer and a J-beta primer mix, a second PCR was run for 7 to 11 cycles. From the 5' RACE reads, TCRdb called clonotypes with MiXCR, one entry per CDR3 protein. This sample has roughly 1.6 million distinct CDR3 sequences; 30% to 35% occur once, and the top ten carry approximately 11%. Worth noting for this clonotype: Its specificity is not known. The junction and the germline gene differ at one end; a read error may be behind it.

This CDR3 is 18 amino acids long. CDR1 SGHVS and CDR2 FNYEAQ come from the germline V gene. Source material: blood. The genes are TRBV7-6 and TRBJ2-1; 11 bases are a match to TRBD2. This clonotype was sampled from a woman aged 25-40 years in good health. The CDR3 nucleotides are TGTGCCAGCAGCTTAATACTAGCGGGGGCCAGCTCCTACAATGGGCAGTTCTTC. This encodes CASSLILAGASSYNGQFF.